This T cell receptor beta chain was observed in a study of OX40 agonist ivuxolimab in advanced cancers. Assay: immunoSEQ multiplex PCR; the TCRdb copy retains only in-frame clones and omits some. The repertoire holds around 64,000 clones, with roughly 80% as singletons. CDR3 length equals 12 residues. From germline, CDR1 is ENHRY and CDR2 SYGVKD. The germline V and J ends were trimmed by 2 bases and 4 bases, with 5 bases remaining between them. Sequenced material: CD4+ or CD8+ T cells sorted from blood, taken in a trial of the OX40 agonist ivuxolimab. The receptor's source is an adult with an advanced solid tumor such as melanoma, head and neck, liver or kidney cancer. The rearrangement joins TRBV10-3 to TRBJ1-1, with D unclear. CDR3 in amino acids: CAISEGATEAFF. The DNA for the CDR3 is TGTGCCATCAGTGAGGGTGCCACTGAAGCTTTCTTT.